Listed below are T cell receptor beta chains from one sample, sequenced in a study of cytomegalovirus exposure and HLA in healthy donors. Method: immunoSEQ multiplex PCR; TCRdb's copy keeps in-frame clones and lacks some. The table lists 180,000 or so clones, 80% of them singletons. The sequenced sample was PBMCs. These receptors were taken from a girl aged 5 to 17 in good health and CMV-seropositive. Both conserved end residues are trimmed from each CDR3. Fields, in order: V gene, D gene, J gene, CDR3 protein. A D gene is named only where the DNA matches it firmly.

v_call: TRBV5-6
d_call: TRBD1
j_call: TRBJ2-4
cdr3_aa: ASSLGGQTKNIQY

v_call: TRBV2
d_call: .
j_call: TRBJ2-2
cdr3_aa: ASRGGGRNTGELF

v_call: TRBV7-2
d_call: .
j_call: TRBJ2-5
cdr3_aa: ASSLEGTEGTQY

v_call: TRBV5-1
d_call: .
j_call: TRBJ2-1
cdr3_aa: ASSLVPISNNEQF

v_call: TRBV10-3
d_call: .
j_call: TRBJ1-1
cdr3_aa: AISDWQLNTEAF

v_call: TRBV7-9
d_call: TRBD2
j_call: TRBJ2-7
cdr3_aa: ASSRDVLAGAGSFYEQY

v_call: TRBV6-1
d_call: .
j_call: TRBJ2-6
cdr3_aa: ASSEEGAGANVLT

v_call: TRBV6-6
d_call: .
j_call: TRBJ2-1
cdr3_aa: ASSYSSRAAGNEQF

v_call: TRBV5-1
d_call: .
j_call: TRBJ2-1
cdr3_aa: ASSQSGVAYNEQF

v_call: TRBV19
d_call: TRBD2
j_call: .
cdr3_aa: ASSKFSTSGYEQY

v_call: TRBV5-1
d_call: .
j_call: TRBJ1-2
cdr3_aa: ASSLSRQRLSRNYGYT

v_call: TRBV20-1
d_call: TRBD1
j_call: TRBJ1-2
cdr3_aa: SIGGLYGYT

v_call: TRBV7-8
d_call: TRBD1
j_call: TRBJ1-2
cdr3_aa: ASSSGTGVGYGYT

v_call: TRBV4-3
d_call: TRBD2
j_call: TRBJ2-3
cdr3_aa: ASSSGGNSDTQY

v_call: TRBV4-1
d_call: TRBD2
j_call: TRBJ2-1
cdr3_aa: ASSQDGAGVDEQF

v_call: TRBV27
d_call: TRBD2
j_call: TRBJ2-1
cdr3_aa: ASSLGTSGSNEQF

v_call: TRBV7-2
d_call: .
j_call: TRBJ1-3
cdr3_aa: ASSLTAGYGNTIY

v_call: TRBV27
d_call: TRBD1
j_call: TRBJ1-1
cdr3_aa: ASSRGTGLRAF

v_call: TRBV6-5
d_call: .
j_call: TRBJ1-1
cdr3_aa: ASTRGRVNTEAF

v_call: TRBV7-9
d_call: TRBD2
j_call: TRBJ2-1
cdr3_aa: ASSLFAGGHYNEQF

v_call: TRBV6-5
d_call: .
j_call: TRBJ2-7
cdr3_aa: ASSYSSLGSSYEQY

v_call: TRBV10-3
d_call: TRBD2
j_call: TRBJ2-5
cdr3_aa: ATTGGREETQY

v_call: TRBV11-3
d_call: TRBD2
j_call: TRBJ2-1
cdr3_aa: ASSLAGGYNEQF

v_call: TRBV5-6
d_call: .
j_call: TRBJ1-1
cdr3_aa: ASRDWGGGTEAF

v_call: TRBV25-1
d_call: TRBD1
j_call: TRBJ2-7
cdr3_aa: ASSEKPGQGSYEQY

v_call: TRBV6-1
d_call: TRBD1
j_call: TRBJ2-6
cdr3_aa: ASSKQGTGANVLT

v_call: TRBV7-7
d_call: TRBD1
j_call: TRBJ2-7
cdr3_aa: ASSWDRTAEQY

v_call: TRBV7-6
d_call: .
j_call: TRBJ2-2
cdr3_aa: ASSPSPPGATGELF

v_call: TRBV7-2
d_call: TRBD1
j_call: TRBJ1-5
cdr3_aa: ASSISTGEIQPQH

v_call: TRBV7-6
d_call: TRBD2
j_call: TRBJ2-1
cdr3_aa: ASSALAGFYNEQF

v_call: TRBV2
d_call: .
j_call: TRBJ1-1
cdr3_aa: ASRVRGGGTEAF

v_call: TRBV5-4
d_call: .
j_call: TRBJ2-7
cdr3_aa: ASRIAGTRSYEQY

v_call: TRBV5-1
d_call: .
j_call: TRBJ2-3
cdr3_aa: ASSIQGMSTDTQY

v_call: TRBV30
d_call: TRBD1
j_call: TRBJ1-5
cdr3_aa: ASAGTGGQPQH

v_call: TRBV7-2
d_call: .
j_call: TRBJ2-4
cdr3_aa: ASSLPTNIQY

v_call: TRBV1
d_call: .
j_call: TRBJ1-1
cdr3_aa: TSSQDPDWPWAEAF

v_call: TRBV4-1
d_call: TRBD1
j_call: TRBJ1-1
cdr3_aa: ASSQTQGPTEAF